This entry lists 22 T cell receptor beta chains sequenced from one sample in a study of response to subunit inactivated influenza vaccine. TCRdb reanalysed the RT-PCR reads using MiXCR and keeps one entry per CDR3 protein. This sample has 500,000 to 600,000 distinct CDR3 sequences, with approximately 7.1% found just once. The material sequenced was PBMCs from blood, taken less than 30 months after vaccination. The receptor set was obtained from a man between 50 and 69 years old who received an inactivated influenza vaccine.

This clonotype showed up many times. V gene TRBV6-4 combines with J gene TRBJ2-1; weak D call: TRBD2 (5 bases). Germline V gives CDR1 MRHNA, CDR2 SNTAGT. V was cut by 3 bases and J by 7 bases, with 10 bases left in between. The length of the CDR3 is 13 residues. CDR3 DNA: TGTGCCAGCAGTGAGGCTAGCTATAATGAGCAGTTCTTC. Protein sequence: CASSEASYNEQFF.

CDR3 protein: CSVVVQGAYEQYF. In nucleotides, the CDR3 is TGCAGCGTTGTGGTCCAGGGCGCCTACGAGCAGTACTTC. The V gene is TRBV29-1, the J gene TRBJ2-7, with D perhaps matching TRBD1 (5 bases). The CDR3 spans 13 residues. The V gene's germline CDR1 is SQVTM and CDR2 ANQGSEA. Trimming took 4 bases from V and 2 from J, leaving 12 bases between them.

V is TRBV20-1 and J is TRBJ2-5, with D possibly called TRBD1 or TRBD2 (5 bases each). The ends were cut back, 0 bases at V and 1 base at J, with 9 bases in the middle. This CDR3 is built from 14 residues. CDR1 DFQATT and CDR2 SNEGSKA come from the germline V gene (reference sequence). The CDR3 nucleotides are TGCAGTGCTAGAGATCCGGGACGCCAAGAGACCCAGTACTTC. Protein product: CSARDPGRQETQYF.

The V call is TRBV19, the J call TRBJ2-7, with TRBD2 matching over 7 bases. This CDR3 comprises 14 residues. From germline, CDR1 is LNHDA and CDR2 SQIVND (reference sequence). J gave up 3 bases and V 7 bases, and 9 bases lay outside the gene matches. DNA for the CDR3: TGTGCCAGTAAAGTCCAGGGCGGGAGCTACGAGCAGTACTTC. Translation: CASKVQGGSYEQYF.

The V gene is TRBV29-1, the J gene TRBJ2-5, with 8 bases lining up with TRBD1. The CDR3 loop spans 15 amino acids. Germline V gene data show CDR1 as SQVTM and CDR2 as ANQGSEA. Losses at the gene ends were 3 bases for V and 4 bases for J; bases not matched to a gene: 10. DNA of the CDR3: TGCAGCGTTGATATTTCCAGGGGGCAACGAGAGACCCAGTACTTC. The encoded protein is CSVDISRGQRETQYF.

This chain joins TRBV10-1 and TRBJ1-2; D unclear. This CDR3 contains 13 residues. CDR1 and CDR2 from the germline V gene are WNHNN and SYGVQD (reference sequence). V dropped 3 bases and J dropped 2 bases, with 7 bases sitting between them. The CDR3 nucleotides are TGCGCCAGCAGTGAAACACAGAACTATGGCTACACCTTC. Translated, it gives CASSETQNYGYTF.

This clonotype was observed many times. The V call is TRBV10-2, the J call TRBJ2-2, with D possibly being TRBD2 (6 bases). Germline V gene sequence: CDR1 WSHSY, CDR2 SAAADI. The CDR3 spans 15 residues. The germline V and J ends were trimmed by 6 bases and 2 bases, with 13 bases remaining between them. The CDR3 region has the DNA TGCGCCAGCAGCGCCACGGGGGTTAACACCGGGGAGCTGTTTTTT. It encodes CASSATGVNTGELFF.

This clonotype occurred a few times. The rearrangement links TRBV7-2 to TRBJ2-2; maybe TRBD2 (5 bases). CDR3 length: 15 amino acids. The germline gives CDR1 SGHTA, CDR2 FQGNSA. Trimming shortened V by 2 bases and J by 4 bases, and 11 bases separated the two germline ends. CDR3 DNA: TGTGCCAGCAGCTTACTACTAGATCTCACCGGGGAGCTGTTTTTT. Translated, it gives CASSLLLDLTGELFF. Drawing the rest from reference TRBV7-2 and TRBJ2-2, the complete variable domain is GAGVSQSPSNKVTEKGKDVELRCDPISGHTALYWYRQSLGQGLEFLIYFQGNSAPDKSGLPSDRFSAERTGGSVSTLTIQRTQQEDSAVYLCASSLLLDLTGELFFGEGSRLTVL.

The chain carries TRBV11-3 and TRBJ2-7, with D perhaps TRBD2 (7 bases). The ends were cut back, 6 bases at V and 6 bases at J, with 15 bases in the middle. From germline, CDR1 is SGHNT and CDR2 YENEEA. The CDR3 is 13 residues long. This CDR3 reads CASSYHRGAEQYF. In DNA form, the CDR3 reads TGTGCCAGCAGTTATCATCGGGGGGCCGAGCAGTACTTC.

This chain joins TRBV12-3 or TRBV12-4 and TRBJ2-1; 9 positions match TRBD1. This CDR3 has 16 amino acids. J gave up 1 base and V 3 bases, and 4 bases lay outside the gene matches. CDR3 DNA sequence: TGTGCCAGCAGTTTCGACAGGGGGAGGTCCTACAATGAGCAGTTCTTC. Residues: CASSFDRGRSYNEQFF.

This clonotype was seen ten or more times. The chain is built from TRBV15 and TRBJ2-7; D not resolved. V was shortened by 7 bases and J by 5 bases, with 6 bases between the two germline ends. Germline CDR1 reads LNHNV; CDR2 reads YYDKDF (reference sequence). The CDR3 totals 10 residues. The CDR3 spells CATISHEQYF. CDR3 DNA: TGTGCCACCATCAGCCACGAGCAGTACTTC.

Concerning this clonotype itself: A single base separates this from a much larger clone, so it may be a read error. The genes are TRBV24-1 and TRBJ1-2; weak D call: TRBD1 (6 bases). Trimming cost V 5 bases and J 3 bases, with 12 bases left between them. Germline V gives CDR1 KGHDR, CDR2 SFDVKD. CDR3 length: 14 amino acids. The CDR3 region has the DNA TGTGCCACCAGTGCCACGAACAGGGACTATGGCTACACCTTC. This encodes CATSATNRDYGYTF.

The sample holds a few counts of this clonotype. V and J are TRBV7-2 and TRBJ2-7; D is perhaps TRBD1 or TRBD2 (5 bases each). Trimming removed 0 bases at V and 7 bases at J, with 13 bases between. CDR3 length: 14 amino acids. Germline loops: CDR1 SGHTA, CDR2 FQGNSA. CDR3 sequence reads: CASSLAGLRGEQYF. The CDR3 nucleotides are TGTGCCAGCAGCTTAGCGGGGCTCCGGGGTGAGCAGTACTTC.

As regards this clonotype: This may be a read error, as it is one base from a much larger clone. The chain employs TRBV12-3 or TRBV12-4 and TRBJ2-3; the D gene is possibly TRBD2 (6 bases). This CDR3 spans 15 amino acids. In DNA form, the CDR3 reads TGTGCCAGCAGTTTAATGGGACTCCTCACAGATTCGCAGTATTTT. This translates into CASSLMGLLTDSQYF.

This clonotype was detected many times. The chain is built from TRBV4-1 and TRBJ2-7; D is perhaps TRBD1 (5 bases). The germline gives CDR1 MGHRA, CDR2 YSYEKL. There are 13 residues in the CDR3. The germline V and J ends were trimmed by 2 bases and 3 bases, with 8 bases remaining between them. DNA of the CDR3: TGCGCCAGCAGCCAACCTACAGGCTACGAGCAGTACTTC. Residues: CASSQPTGYEQYF.

V gene TRBV5-1 combines with J gene TRBJ2-5, with 12 bases aligning to TRBD2. Germline loops: CDR1 SGHRS, CDR2 YFSETQ. After removal of 4 bases from V and 5 bases from J, the junction contained 6 bases not matched to a gene. The CDR3 is made up of 15 amino acids. CDR3: CASSLTSGRLETQYF. In nucleotides, the CDR3 is TGCGCCAGCAGCCTGACTAGCGGGAGACTTGAGACCCAGTACTTC.

The V call is TRBV19, the J call TRBJ2-7; D may be TRBD1 (6 bases). Trimming removed 5 bases at V and 0 bases at J, with 11 bases between. The germline CDR1 and CDR2 sequences are LNHDA and SQIVND (reference sequence). The length of the CDR3 is 14 residues. CDR3 region: CASSVDRHSYEQYF. The CDR3 nucleotides are TGTGCCAGTAGTGTGGACAGACACTCCTACGAGCAGTACTTC.

This clonotype has just a few counts. The genes are TRBV20-1 and TRBJ2-1, with D possibly called TRBD1 or TRBD2 (5 bases each). Deletions cut 3 bases from V and 7 bases from J, with 10 bases between. There are 12 residues in the CDR3. Germline V CDR1 and CDR2: DFQATT, SNEGSKA (reference sequence). In DNA form, the CDR3 reads TGCAGTGCTAGGAGGGGTTGGAATGAGCAGTTCTTC. This codes for CSARRGWNEQFF.

V and J are TRBV20-1 and TRBJ2-3; tentatively, D is TRBD2 (6 bases). From germline, CDR1 is DFQATT and CDR2 SNEGSKA (reference sequence). Trimming cost V 4 bases and J 2 bases, with 10 bases left between them. The CDR3 is made up of 13 amino acids. The chain's CDR3 is CSATAGYTDTQYF. The CDR3 nucleotides are TGCAGTGCTACCGCGGGGTACACAGATACGCAGTATTTT.

This clonotype showed up just a few times. V gene TRBV4-2 combines with J gene TRBJ1-1, with 8 bases identical to TRBD1. Germline CDR1 is LGHNA and CDR2 is YNFKEQ. CDR3 length equals 15 residues. V was clipped by 1 base and J by 0 bases; unmatched bases: 1. The CDR3 coding sequence is TGTGCCAGCAGCCAAGGGGACAGGATGAACACTGAAGCTTTCTTT. It is translated as CASSQGDRMNTEAFF.

This clonotype has a count of ten or more. V is TRBV20-1 and J is TRBJ2-7; 9 bases line up with TRBD1. The CDR3 covers 14 residues. The germline CDR1 and CDR2 sequences are DFQATT and SNEGSKA (reference sequence). J gave up 1 base and V 3 bases, and 4 bases lay outside the gene matches. The chain's CDR3 is CSARPGQGSYEQYF. In DNA form, the CDR3 reads TGCAGTGCTAGGCCGGGACAGGGATCCTACGAGCAGTACTTC.

This clonotype was detected only a few times. This chain links TRBV29-1 with TRBJ2-7; D may be TRBD1 (6 bases). This CDR3 contains 14 residues. Germline loops: CDR1 SQVTM, CDR2 ANQGSEA. V was pared by 7 bases and J by 2 bases, with 18 bases between. CDR3: CSALTGFDPYEQYF. The CDR3 DNA reads as TGCAGCGCCCTAACAGGGTTCGACCCCTACGAGCAGTACTTC.